This TCR beta chain was recovered during a study of technical replicates of blood from a handful of donors. J gave up 14 bases and V 1 base, and 3 bases lay outside the gene matches. Germline V gene sequence: CDR1 LNHDA, CDR2 SQIVND (reference sequence). This CDR3 is 11 amino acids long. Clones were sequenced by immunoSEQ multiplex PCR, and TCRdb holds only the in-frame ones, with some missing. The data contain about 85,000 clones, around 94% of them seen just once; the ten biggest clones take up 0.2% to 0.3%. This clone was seen only a few times. This chain uses TRBV19 with TRBJ1-1; 8 bases map to TRBD1. This TCR was recovered from a human donor in good health. Material: T cells isolated from PBMCs. This CDR3 is CASSIGDRPFF. In DNA, the CDR3 is TGTGCCAGTAGTATAGGGGACAGGCCGTTCTTT.